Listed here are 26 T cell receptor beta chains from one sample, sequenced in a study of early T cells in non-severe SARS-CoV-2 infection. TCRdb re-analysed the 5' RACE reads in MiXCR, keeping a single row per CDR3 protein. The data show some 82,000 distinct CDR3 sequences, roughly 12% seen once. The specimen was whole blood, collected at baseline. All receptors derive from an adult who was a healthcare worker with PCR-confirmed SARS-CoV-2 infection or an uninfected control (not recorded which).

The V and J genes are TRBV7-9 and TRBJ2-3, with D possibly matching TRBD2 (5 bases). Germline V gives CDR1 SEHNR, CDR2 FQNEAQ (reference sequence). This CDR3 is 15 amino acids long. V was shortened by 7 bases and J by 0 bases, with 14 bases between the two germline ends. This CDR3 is CASTGGPPSTDTQYF. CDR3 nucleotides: TGTGCCAGCACAGGCGGGCCCCCAAGCACAGATACGCAGTATTTT.

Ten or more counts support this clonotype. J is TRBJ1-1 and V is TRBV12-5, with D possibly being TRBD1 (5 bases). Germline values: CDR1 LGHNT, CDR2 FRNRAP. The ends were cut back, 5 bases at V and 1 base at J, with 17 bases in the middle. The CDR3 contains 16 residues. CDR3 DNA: TGTGCTAGTGGTAAGGGGCTAGGGCTCCCGAACACTGAAGCTTTCTTT. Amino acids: CASGKGLGLPNTEAFF.

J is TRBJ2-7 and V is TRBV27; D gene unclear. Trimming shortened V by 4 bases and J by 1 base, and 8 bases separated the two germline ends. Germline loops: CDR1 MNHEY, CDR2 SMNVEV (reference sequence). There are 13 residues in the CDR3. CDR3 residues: CASSSSISYEQYF. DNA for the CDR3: TGTGCCAGCAGTTCGAGTATATCCTACGAGCAGTACTTC.

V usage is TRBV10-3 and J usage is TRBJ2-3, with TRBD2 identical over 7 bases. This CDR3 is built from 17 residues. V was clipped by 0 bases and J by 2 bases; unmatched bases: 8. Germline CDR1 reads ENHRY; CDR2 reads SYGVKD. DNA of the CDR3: TGTGCCATCAGTGAGTCATGGGCGGGAGCCCTCACAGATACGCAGTATTTT. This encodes CAISESWAGALTDTQYF.

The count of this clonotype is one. CDR3 protein: CASSHRDQYNEQFF. For the CDR3, the DNA is TGTGCCAGCAGCCACCGGGACCAGTACAATGAGCAGTTCTTC. The genes are TRBV13 and TRBJ2-1; D assignment may be TRBD1 or TRBD2 (5 bases each). V was cut by 5 bases and J by 4 bases, with 12 bases left in between. CDR3 size: 14 residues. Germline V gives CDR1 PRHDT, CDR2 FYEKMQ (reference sequence).

CDR3 sequence reads: CASSNGVIQPQHF. CDR3 nucleotides: TGTGCCAGCAGTAACGGGGTTATCCAGCCCCAGCATTTT. The J gene is TRBJ1-5, the V gene TRBV6-1; no definite D call. V was pared by 5 bases and J by 7 bases, with 12 bases between. The germline V gene encodes CDR1 MNHNS and CDR2 SASEGT. The CDR3 spans 13 residues.

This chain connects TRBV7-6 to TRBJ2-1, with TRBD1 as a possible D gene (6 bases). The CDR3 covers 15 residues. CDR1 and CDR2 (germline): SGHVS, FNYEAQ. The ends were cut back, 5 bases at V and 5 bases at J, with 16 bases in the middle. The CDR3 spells CASSPRQDLDNEQFF. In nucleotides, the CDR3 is TGTGCCAGCAGCCCTCGACAGGACCTAGACAATGAGCAGTTCTTC.

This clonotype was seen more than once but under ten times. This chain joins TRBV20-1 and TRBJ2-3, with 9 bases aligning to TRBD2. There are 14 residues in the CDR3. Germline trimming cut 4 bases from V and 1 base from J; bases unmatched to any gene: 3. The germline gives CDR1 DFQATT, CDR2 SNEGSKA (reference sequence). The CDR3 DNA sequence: TGCAGTGCTATTAGCGGGAGAGGCACAGATACGCAGTATTTT. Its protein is CSAISGRGTDTQYF.

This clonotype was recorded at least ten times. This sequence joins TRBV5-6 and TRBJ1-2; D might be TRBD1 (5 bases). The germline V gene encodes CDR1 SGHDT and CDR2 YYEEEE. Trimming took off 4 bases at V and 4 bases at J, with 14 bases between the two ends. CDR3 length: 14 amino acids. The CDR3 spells CASSVGRSGYGYTF. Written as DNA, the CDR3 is TGTGCCAGCAGCGTGGGACGGTCGGGCTATGGCTACACCTTC.

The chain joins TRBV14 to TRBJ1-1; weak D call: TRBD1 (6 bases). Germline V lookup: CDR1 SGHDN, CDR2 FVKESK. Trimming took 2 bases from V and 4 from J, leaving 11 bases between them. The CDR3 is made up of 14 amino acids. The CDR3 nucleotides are TGTGCCAGCAGCCAATGGTACAGGGCCACTGAAGCTTTCTTT. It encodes CASSQWYRATEAFF.

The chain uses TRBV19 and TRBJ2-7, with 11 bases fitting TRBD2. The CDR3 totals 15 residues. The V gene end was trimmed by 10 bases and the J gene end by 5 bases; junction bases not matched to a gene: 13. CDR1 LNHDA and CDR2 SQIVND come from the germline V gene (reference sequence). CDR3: CATAKGTSGAHEQYF. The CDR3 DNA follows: TGTGCCACCGCTAAGGGGACTAGCGGCGCCCACGAGCAGTACTTC.

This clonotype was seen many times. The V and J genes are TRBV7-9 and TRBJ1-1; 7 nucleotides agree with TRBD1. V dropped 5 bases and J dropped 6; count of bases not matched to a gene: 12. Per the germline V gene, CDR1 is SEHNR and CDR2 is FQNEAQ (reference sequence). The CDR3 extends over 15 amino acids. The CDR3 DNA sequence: TGTGCCAGCAGCCCCCGCCAAGGGGGCTGGCCTGAAGCTTTCTTT. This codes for CASSPRQGGWPEAFF.

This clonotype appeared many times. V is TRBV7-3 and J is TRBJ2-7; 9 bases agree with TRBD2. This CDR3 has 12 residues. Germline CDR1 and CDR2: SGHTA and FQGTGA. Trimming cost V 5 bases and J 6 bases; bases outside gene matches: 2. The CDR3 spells CASSPAGGEQYF. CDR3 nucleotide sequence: TGTGCCAGCAGCCCAGCGGGGGGCGAGCAGTACTTC.

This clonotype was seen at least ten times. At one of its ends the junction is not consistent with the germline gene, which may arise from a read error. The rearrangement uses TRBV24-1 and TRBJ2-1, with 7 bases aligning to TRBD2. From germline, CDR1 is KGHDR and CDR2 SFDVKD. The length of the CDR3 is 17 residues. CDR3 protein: CATSDLEPSGHYNEQFF. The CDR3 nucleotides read TGCGCCACCAGTGATTTGGAGCCTAGCGGCCACTACAATGAGCAGTTCTTC.

DNA of the CDR3: TGCAGTGCCCTGCTAGCTTATACGCAGTATTTT. It is translated as CSALLAYTQYF. The V gene is TRBV20-1, the J gene TRBJ2-3; a weak D match, TRBD2 (5 bases). Per the germline V gene, CDR1 is DFQATT and CDR2 is SNEGSKA (reference sequence). V was shortened by 6 bases and J by 7 bases, with 11 bases between the two germline ends. This CDR3 has 11 residues.

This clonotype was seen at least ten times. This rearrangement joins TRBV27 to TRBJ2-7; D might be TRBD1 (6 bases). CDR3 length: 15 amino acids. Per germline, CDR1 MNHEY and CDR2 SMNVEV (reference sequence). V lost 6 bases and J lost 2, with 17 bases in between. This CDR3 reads CASRPTGSLTYEQYF. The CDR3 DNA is TGTGCCAGCAGACCTACAGGGTCCTTGACCTACGAGCAGTACTTC.

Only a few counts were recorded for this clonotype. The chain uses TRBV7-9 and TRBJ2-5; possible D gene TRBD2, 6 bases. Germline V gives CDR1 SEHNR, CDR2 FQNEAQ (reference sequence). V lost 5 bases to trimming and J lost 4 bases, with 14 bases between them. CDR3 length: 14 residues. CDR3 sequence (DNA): TGTGCCAGCAGCCCCTCTGGGGGAGGAGAGACCCAGTACTTC. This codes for CASSPSGGGETQYF.

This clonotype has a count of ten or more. CDR3 in amino acids: CASSLIGTGELFF. The CDR3 bases are TGTGCCAGCAGCTTAATTGGAACCGGGGAGCTGTTTTTT. The gene calls are TRBV7-3 and TRBJ2-2; D call uncertain. From germline, CDR1 is SGHTA and CDR2 FQGTGA. The V end was cut by 1 base, the J end by 5 bases, with 5 bases between. This CDR3 region has 13 residues.

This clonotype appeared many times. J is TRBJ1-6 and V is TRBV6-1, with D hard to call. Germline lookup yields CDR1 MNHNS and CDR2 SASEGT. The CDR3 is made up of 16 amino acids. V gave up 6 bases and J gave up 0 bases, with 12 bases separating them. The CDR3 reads CASREAFGSYNSPLHF. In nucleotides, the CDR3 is TGTGCCAGCAGAGAGGCCTTCGGCTCCTATAATTCACCCCTCCACTTT.

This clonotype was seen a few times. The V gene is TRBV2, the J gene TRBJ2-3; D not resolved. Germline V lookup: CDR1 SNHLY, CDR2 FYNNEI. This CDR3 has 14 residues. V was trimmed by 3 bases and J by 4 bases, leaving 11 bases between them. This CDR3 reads CASSDMRSADTQYF. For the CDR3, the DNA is TGTGCCAGCAGTGACATGCGGTCGGCAGATACGCAGTATTTT.

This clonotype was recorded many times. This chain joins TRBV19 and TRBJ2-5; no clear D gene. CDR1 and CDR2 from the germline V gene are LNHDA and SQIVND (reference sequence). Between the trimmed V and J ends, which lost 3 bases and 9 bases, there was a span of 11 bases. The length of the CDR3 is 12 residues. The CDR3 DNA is TGTGCCAGTAGTATGGCCGACTCCTCCCAGTACTTC. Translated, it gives CASSMADSSQYF.

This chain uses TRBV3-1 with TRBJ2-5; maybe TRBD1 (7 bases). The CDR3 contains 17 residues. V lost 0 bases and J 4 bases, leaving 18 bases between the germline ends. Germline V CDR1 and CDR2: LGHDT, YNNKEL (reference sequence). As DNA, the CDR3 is TGTGCCAGCAGCCAAGAGCCGACAGGGAGGATAATAGAGACCCAGTACTTC. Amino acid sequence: CASSQEPTGRIIETQYF.

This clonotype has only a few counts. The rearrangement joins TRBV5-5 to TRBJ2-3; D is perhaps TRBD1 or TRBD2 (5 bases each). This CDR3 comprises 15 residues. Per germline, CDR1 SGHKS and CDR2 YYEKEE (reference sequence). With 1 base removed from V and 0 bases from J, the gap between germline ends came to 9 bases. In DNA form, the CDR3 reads TGTGCCAGCAGCTTGCGGGGCACTAGCACAGATACGCAGTATTTT. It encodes CASSLRGTSTDTQYF.

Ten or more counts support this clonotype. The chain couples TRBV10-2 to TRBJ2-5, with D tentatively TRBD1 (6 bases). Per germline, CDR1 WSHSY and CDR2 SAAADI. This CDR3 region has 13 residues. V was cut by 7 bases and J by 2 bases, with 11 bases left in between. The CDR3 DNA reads TGCGCCAGCACCGGACAGTTACAAGAGACCCAGTACTTC. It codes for CASTGQLQETQYF.

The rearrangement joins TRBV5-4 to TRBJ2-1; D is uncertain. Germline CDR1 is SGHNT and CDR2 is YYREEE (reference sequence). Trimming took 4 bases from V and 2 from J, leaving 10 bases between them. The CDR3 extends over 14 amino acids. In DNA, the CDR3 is TGTGCCAGCAGCCCCTCGGCCCCCTACAATGAGCAGTTCTTC. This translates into CASSPSAPYNEQFF.

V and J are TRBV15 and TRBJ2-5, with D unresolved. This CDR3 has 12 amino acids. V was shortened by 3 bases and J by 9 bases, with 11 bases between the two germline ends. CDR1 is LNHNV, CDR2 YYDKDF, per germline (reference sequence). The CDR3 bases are TGTGCCACCAGCAGCTCCACACCGTCCCAGTACTTC. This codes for CATSSSTPSQYF.